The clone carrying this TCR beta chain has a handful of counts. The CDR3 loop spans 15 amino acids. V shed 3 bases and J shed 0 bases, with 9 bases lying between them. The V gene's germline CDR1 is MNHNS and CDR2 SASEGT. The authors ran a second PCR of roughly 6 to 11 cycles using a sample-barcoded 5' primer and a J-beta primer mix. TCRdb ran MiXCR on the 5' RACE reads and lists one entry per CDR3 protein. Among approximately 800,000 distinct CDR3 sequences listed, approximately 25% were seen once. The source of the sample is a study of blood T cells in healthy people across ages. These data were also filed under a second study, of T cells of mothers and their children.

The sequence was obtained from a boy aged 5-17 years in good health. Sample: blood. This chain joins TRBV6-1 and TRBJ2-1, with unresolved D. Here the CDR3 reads CASSEEATSYNEQFF. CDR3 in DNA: TGTGCCAGCAGTGAGGAAGCGACCTCCTACAATGAGCAGTTCTTC.